The clone carrying this T cell receptor (beta chain) is labeled large (0.1 to 1%). Its cognate antigen is unknown. This record comes from a study of PD-1 blockade in classical Hodgkin lymphoma. Overall study results and limits: Newly diagnosed patients and complete responders had comparable diversity at baseline. The origin of the repertoire differences remains undefined, with disease activity or prior therapy as possible causes.

No patient escaped relapse after autologous stem cell transplantation, and brentuximab vedotin exposure varied. Per the germline V gene, CDR1 is MGHDK and CDR2 is SYGVNS. The V gene lost 6 bases and the J gene lost 6 bases, with 8 bases spanning the gap. The CDR3 runs to 11 residues. TCRdb keeps only in-frame clones here, not all; method: immunoSEQ multiplex PCR. The table shows about 20,000 clones, with over 70% occurring only once. This specimen consisted of peripheral blood mononuclear cells (PBMCs), obtained before the second cycle of nivolumab. The rearrangement links TRBV25-1 to TRBJ2-5, with D perhaps TRBD1 or TRBD2 (5 bases each). The receptor was derived from a human donor with classical Hodgkin lymphoma. The CDR3, as DNA: TGTGCCAGCAGGAGGGGTCAGACCCAGTACTTC. Its protein is CASRRGQTQYF.